The rows below give T cell receptor beta chains drawn from one sample of a study of T cells after yellow fever vaccination. TCRdb re-derived calls from the 5' RACE reads in MiXCR, one entry per CDR3 protein. Among 500,000 to 650,000 distinct CDR3 sequences listed, 9% to 15% were seen once. The source material was PBMCs, sampled on the day of the yellow fever booster vaccination. The source is a man aged 30 to 45 who received the YFV17D yellow fever vaccine. CDR3s include the opening cysteine and the closing phenylalanine or tryptophan. Fields, in order: CDR3 DNA, CDR3 protein, J gene, V gene, D gene, clone size. A D gene is named only where the DNA matches it firmly. Clone size is not always given. Where it is, it says once, few, many or a class for expanded clones.

cdr3_nt: TGTGCCAGCAGCCAAGCGGGACTAGCGGGAGGGCCTGTGCAGTTCTTC; cdr3_aa: CASSQAGLAGGPVQFF; j_call: TRBJ2-1; v_call: TRBV4-2; d_call: TRBD2; clone_size: -
cdr3_nt: TGTGCCAGCAAGGAGACTAGCGGGACTAATGAGCAGTTCTTC; cdr3_aa: CASKETSGTNEQFF; j_call: TRBJ2-1; v_call: TRBV3-1; d_call: TRBD2; clone_size: few
cdr3_nt: TGTGCCAGTACTTGGAGGACGCAGTATTTT; cdr3_aa: CASTWRTQYF; j_call: TRBJ2-3; v_call: TRBV21-1; d_call: -; clone_size: few
cdr3_nt: TGTGCCAGCAGCGACGGCACGAAATGGACCCAGTACTTC; cdr3_aa: CASSDGTKWTQYF; j_call: TRBJ2-5; v_call: TRBV6-1; d_call: -; clone_size: -
cdr3_nt: TGTGCCAGCACCTATAGACAGGCCACTGAAGCTTTCTTT; cdr3_aa: CASTYRQATEAFF; j_call: TRBJ1-1; v_call: TRBV7-2; d_call: -; clone_size: -
cdr3_nt: TGCGCCAGCAGCCAAGAATGGAGCTCGGCGGGAGCAGAGACCCAGTACTTC; cdr3_aa: CASSQEWSSAGAETQYF; j_call: TRBJ2-5; v_call: TRBV4-3; d_call: TRBD2; clone_size: -
cdr3_nt: TGCAGCGTGGCCGGACAAGCCTCTGGAAACACCATATATTTT; cdr3_aa: CSVAGQASGNTIYF; j_call: TRBJ1-3; v_call: TRBV29-1; d_call: -; clone_size: -
cdr3_nt: TGCGCCAGCAGCTTGATGGCGGGAGCCTCCTACAATGAGCAGTTCTTC; cdr3_aa: CASSLMAGASYNEQFF; j_call: TRBJ2-1; v_call: TRBV5-1; d_call: TRBD2; clone_size: -
cdr3_nt: TGTGCCAGCAAAAGGGGGGACTACGAGCAGTACTTC; cdr3_aa: CASKRGDYEQYF; j_call: TRBJ2-7; v_call: TRBV6-2/TRBV6-3; d_call: -; clone_size: few
cdr3_nt: TGTGCCAGTGAGAACTACCCGTACGAGCAGTACTTC; cdr3_aa: CASENYPYEQYF; j_call: TRBJ2-7; v_call: TRBV6-2/TRBV6-3; d_call: -; clone_size: once
cdr3_nt: TGCGCCAGCAGCCAAGATACTCAGGGACTCTATGAGCAGTTCTTC; cdr3_aa: CASSQDTQGLYEQFF; j_call: TRBJ2-1; v_call: TRBV4-3; d_call: -; clone_size: -
cdr3_nt: TGCAGCGAATATACAGGAGTCACAGATACGCAGTATTTT; cdr3_aa: CSEYTGVTDTQYF; j_call: TRBJ2-3; v_call: TRBV29-1; d_call: -; clone_size: few
cdr3_nt: TGTGCCAGCAGCCAAGAAGCGGGATCTCCCACAGATACGCAGTATTTT; cdr3_aa: CASSQEAGSPTDTQYF; j_call: TRBJ2-3; v_call: TRBV4-2; d_call: TRBD2; clone_size: -
cdr3_nt: TGTGCCAGCAGCTTAGGGGCGGATCTCAGGTACAATGAGCAGTTCTTC; cdr3_aa: CASSLGADLRYNEQFF; j_call: TRBJ2-1; v_call: TRBV7-2; d_call: -; clone_size: -
cdr3_nt: TGCGCCAGCAGCTTGGTGTTGACAGATACGCAGTATTTT; cdr3_aa: CASSLVLTDTQYF; j_call: TRBJ2-3; v_call: TRBV5-1; d_call: -; clone_size: -
cdr3_nt: TGCGCCAGCAGCCCGGGAGGACAGGGGCGCGTAGAGACCCAGTACTTC; cdr3_aa: CASSPGGQGRVETQYF; j_call: TRBJ2-5; v_call: TRBV5-1; d_call: TRBD1; clone_size: few
cdr3_nt: TGCAGCGTTGATCCGACAGAAGATACGCAGTATTTT; cdr3_aa: CSVDPTEDTQYF; j_call: TRBJ2-3; v_call: TRBV29-1; d_call: -; clone_size: -
cdr3_nt: TGTGCCAGCAGCTTAGAGGCAGGGCTGTTGACTGAAGCTTTCTTT; cdr3_aa: CASSLEAGLLTEAFF; j_call: TRBJ1-1; v_call: TRBV7-2; d_call: -; clone_size: -
cdr3_nt: TGTGCCAGCAGTTTTCGGGGGGACACCGGGGAGCTGTTTTTT; cdr3_aa: CASSFRGDTGELFF; j_call: TRBJ2-2; v_call: TRBV12-3/TRBV12-4; d_call: TRBD2; clone_size: few
cdr3_nt: TGCGCCAGCAGCGAGAGCGGGAGCAGCTACGAGCAGTACTTC; cdr3_aa: CASSESGSSYEQYF; j_call: TRBJ2-7; v_call: TRBV25-1; d_call: TRBD2; clone_size: many
cdr3_nt: TGTGCCAGCAGCCATCGAACGGCTCAGGGTTACGAGCAGTACTTC; cdr3_aa: CASSHRTAQGYEQYF; j_call: TRBJ2-7; v_call: TRBV28; d_call: -; clone_size: -
cdr3_nt: TGCGCCAGCAGCTTGGATATACGGAACCCAGCGGGCGAGACCCAGTACTTC; cdr3_aa: CASSLDIRNPAGETQYF; j_call: TRBJ2-5; v_call: TRBV5-1; d_call: -; clone_size: -
cdr3_nt: TGTGCCAGCAGCCAAGTCAGGTCCGCTGAAGCTTTCTTT; cdr3_aa: CASSQVRSAEAFF; j_call: TRBJ1-1; v_call: TRBV3-1; d_call: -; clone_size: -
cdr3_nt: TGCAGCGTTGAAGGGGGCGGAAGATGGTCCTACGGCTACACCTTC; cdr3_aa: CSVEGGGRWSYGYTF; j_call: TRBJ1-2; v_call: TRBV29-1; d_call: -; clone_size: -
cdr3_nt: TGTGCCTCCGAGAAGGGGGCCAATGAGCAGTTCTTC; cdr3_aa: CASEKGANEQFF; j_call: TRBJ2-1; v_call: TRBV7-9; d_call: TRBD1; clone_size: many
cdr3_nt: TGCGCCAGCAGCCAGGGACAGGGAAATTCACCCCTCCACTTT; cdr3_aa: CASSQGQGNSPLHF; j_call: TRBJ1-6; v_call: TRBV4-3; d_call: TRBD1; clone_size: -
cdr3_nt: TGTGCCAGCAGTTTCGGTGCCCCCCGGACAGGAGCTAACTATGGCTACACCTTC; cdr3_aa: CASSFGAPRTGANYGYTF; j_call: TRBJ1-2; v_call: TRBV27; d_call: TRBD1; clone_size: few
cdr3_nt: TGTGCCAGCAGCTTCCGGACAGCGGGTAATGAAAAACTGTTTTTT; cdr3_aa: CASSFRTAGNEKLFF; j_call: TRBJ1-4; v_call: TRBV3-1; d_call: -; clone_size: -
cdr3_nt: TGTGCCGCCGTAGGGATAGCCAAAAACATTCAGTACTTC; cdr3_aa: CAAVGIAKNIQYF; j_call: TRBJ2-4; v_call: TRBV28; d_call: -; clone_size: -
cdr3_nt: TGTGCCAGCAGCCAGACTTCTCGGGCCCAGTACTTC; cdr3_aa: CASSQTSRAQYF; j_call: TRBJ2-5; v_call: TRBV5-6; d_call: -; clone_size: few
cdr3_nt: TGTGCCAGCAGGCCTAAAATCCTAGGCAATGAGCAGTTCTTC; cdr3_aa: CASRPKILGNEQFF; j_call: TRBJ2-1; v_call: TRBV2; d_call: -; clone_size: few
cdr3_nt: TGTGCCAGCAGCTTATCCAAGGTGTACACTGAAGCTTTCTTT; cdr3_aa: CASSLSKVYTEAFF; j_call: TRBJ1-1; v_call: TRBV7-9; d_call: -; clone_size: -